The rows below give T cell receptor beta chains drawn from one sample of a study of blood T cell repertoires in COVID-19. This table comes from immunoSEQ multiplex PCR, and its TCRdb copy is limited to in-frame clones, with some not included. The sample includes about 270,000 clones, roughly 85% of them seen just once. The sample taken for sequencing was peripheral blood. The receptors come from a young woman with acute or convalescent COVID-19. CDR3s include the opening cysteine and the closing phenylalanine or tryptophan. The D gene is left open where the match is weak. The size entry is marked missing in some rows and otherwise reads once, few, many or a size class.

-	TRBV19	-	TRBJ2-7	CASSPGTSYEQYF	TGTGCCAGTAGTCCCGGGACATCCTACGAGCAGTACTTC
-	TRBV7-2	-	TRBJ2-2	CASSVAGITGELFF	TGTGCCAGCAGCGTTGCAGGAATCACCGGGGAGCTGTTTTTT
few	TRBV28	-	TRBJ2-5	CASLLGGSGETQYF	TGTGCCAGCCTTCTTGGGGGGTCCGGAGAGACCCAGTACTTC
-	TRBV15	TRBD1	TRBJ1-1	CATSRTGAGWTEAFF	TGTGCCACCAGCAGGACAGGGGCAGGGTGGACTGAAGCTTTCTTT
once	TRBV10-2	TRBD2	TRBJ2-2	CASSSLAGETGELFF	TGCGCCAGCAGTAGCCTAGCGGGGGAAACCGGGGAGCTGTTTTTT
-	TRBV5-1	-	TRBJ2-7	CASSLGFGRDSYEQYF	TGCGCCAGCAGCTTGGGTTTTGGGCGGGATTCCTACGAGCAGTACTTC
-	TRBV7-9	-	TRBJ2-1	CATDGGYSYNEQFF	TGTGCCACCGATGGCGGATACTCCTACAATGAGCAGTTCTTC
-	TRBV6-6	-	TRBJ1-2	CASSPTGDYGYTF	TGTGCCAGCAGCCCCACAGGTGACTATGGCTACACCTTC
once	TRBV19	-	TRBJ1-1	CASSLLEQNTEAFF	TGTGCCAGTAGTCTCCTCGAGCAGAACACTGAAGCTTTCTTT
-	TRBV7-9	TRBD1	TRBJ1-1	CASSPMGTGGRLGAFF	TGTGCCAGCAGCCCGATGGGGACAGGGGGTCGATTGGGAGCTTTCTTT
-	TRBV7-2	-	TRBJ2-5	CASSRGGVQETQYF	TGTGCCAGCAGCCGGGGCGGGGTCCAAGAGACCCAGTACTTC
few	TRBV7-2	TRBD1	TRBJ1-6	CASSLAGQNSPLHF	TGTGCCAGCAGCTTAGCGGGACAGAATTCACCCCTCCACTTT
-	TRBV14	-	TRBJ1-1	CASSPQWAIKETEAFF	TGTGCCAGCAGCCCCCAATGGGCCATCAAGGAAACTGAAGCTTTCTTT
-	TRBV15	-	TRBJ2-7	CATSSYGEAPPYEQYF	TGTGCCACCAGCAGCTACGGGGAGGCCCCCCCGTACGAGCAGTACTTC
-	TRBV29-1	-	TRBJ1-1	CSVATGNTEAFF	TGCAGCGTTGCCACAGGAAACACTGAAGCTTTCTTT
-	TRBV6-5	TRBD1	TRBJ1-1	CASTIFGQGTTEAFF	TGTGCCAGCACCATATTTGGACAGGGGACAACTGAAGCTTTCTTT
-	TRBV5-1	TRBD1	TRBJ2-2	CASRISGQLANTGELFF	TGCGCCAGCAGGATATCGGGACAGCTCGCGAACACCGGGGAGCTGTTTTTT
-	TRBV6-1	TRBD2	TRBJ2-5	CASREAGGPLQTQYF	TGTGCCAGCCGGGAAGCGGGAGGGCCGTTGCAGACCCAGTACTTC
-	TRBV4-1	-	TRBJ2-1	CASSQGWGENYNEQFF	TGCGCCAGCAGCCAAGGTTGGGGGGAGAATTACAATGAGCAGTTCTTC
-	TRBV10-3	-	TRBJ1-3	CAISESTDSGNTIYF	TGTGCCATCAGTGAGTCGACAGACTCTGGAAACACCATATATTTT